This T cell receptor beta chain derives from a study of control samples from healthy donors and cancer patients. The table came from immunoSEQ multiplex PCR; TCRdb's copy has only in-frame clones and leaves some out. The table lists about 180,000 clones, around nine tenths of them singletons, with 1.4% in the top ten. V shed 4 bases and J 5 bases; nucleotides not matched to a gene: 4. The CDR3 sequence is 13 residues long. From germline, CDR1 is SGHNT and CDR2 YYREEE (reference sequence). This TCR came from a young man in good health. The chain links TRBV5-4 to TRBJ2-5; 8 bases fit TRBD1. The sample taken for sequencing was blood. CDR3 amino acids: CASSRQGMETQYF. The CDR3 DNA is TGTGCCAGCAGCCGACAGGGGATGGAGACCCAGTACTTC.